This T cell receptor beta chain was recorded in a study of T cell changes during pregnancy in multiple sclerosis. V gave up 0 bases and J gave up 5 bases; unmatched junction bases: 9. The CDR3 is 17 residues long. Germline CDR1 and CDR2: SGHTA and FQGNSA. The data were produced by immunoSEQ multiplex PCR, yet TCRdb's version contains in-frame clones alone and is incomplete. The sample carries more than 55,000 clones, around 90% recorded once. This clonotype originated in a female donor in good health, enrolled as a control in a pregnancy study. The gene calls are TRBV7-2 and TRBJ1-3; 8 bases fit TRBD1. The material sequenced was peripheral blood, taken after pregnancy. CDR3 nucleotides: TGTGCCAGCAGCTTAGCTCAGGGGGCGTCTAGAAGAAACACCATATATTTT. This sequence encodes CASSLAQGASRRNTIYF.